Listed below are T cell receptor beta chains from one sample, sequenced in a study of cytomegalovirus exposure and HLA in healthy donors. Only in-frame clones appear in the TCRdb table, and some are missing; sequencing was by immunoSEQ multiplex PCR. The sample contains fewer than 150,000 clones, around 75% of which appear only once. Sequenced input: PBMCs. All receptors derive from a man under 40 in good health and CMV-seronegative. CDR3s include the opening cysteine and the closing phenylalanine or tryptophan. The order of the fields is J gene, D gene, clone size, V gene, CDR3 protein, CDR3 DNA. A D gene is named only where the DNA matches it firmly. Not all rows give a size; the values are once, few, many and, for expanded clones, a class.

j_gene: TRBJ2-1; d_gene: TRBD2; abundance: -; v_gene: TRBV9; CDR3aa: CASSTSGSNEQFF; CDR3nt: TGTGCCAGCAGCACTAGCGGGAGCAATGAGCAGTTCTTC
j_gene: TRBJ2-2; d_gene: -; abundance: once; v_gene: TRBV7-2; CDR3aa: CASSLARAYTGELFF; CDR3nt: TGTGCCAGCAGCTTAGCGCGGGCGTACACCGGGGAGCTGTTTTTT
j_gene: TRBJ1-4; d_gene: -; abundance: -; v_gene: TRBV28; CDR3aa: CASSPGTPGNEKLFF; CDR3nt: TGTGCCAGCAGTCCCGGGACACCAGGAAATGAAAAACTGTTTTTT
j_gene: TRBJ2-7; d_gene: TRBD1; abundance: -; v_gene: TRBV6-5; CDR3aa: CASSRQGKNEQYF; CDR3nt: TGTGCCAGCAGTAGACAGGGTAAGAACGAGCAGTACTTC
j_gene: TRBJ1-1; d_gene: -; abundance: -; v_gene: TRBV30; CDR3aa: CAWSFLSMEYGRATEAFF; CDR3nt: TGTGCCTGGAGTTTCCTCTCCATGGAATATGGCAGGGCCACTGAAGCTTTCTTT
j_gene: TRBJ2-2; d_gene: -; abundance: -; v_gene: TRBV18; CDR3aa: CASSQQYPGELFF; CDR3nt: TGTGCCAGCTCACAACAGTATCCCGGGGAGCTGTTTTTT
j_gene: TRBJ1-1; d_gene: -; abundance: -; v_gene: TRBV4-2; CDR3aa: CASSQDKGPRDEAFF; CDR3nt: TGTGCCAGCAGCCAAGATAAGGGGCCCAGGGATGAAGCTTTCTTT
j_gene: TRBJ2-3; d_gene: TRBD2; abundance: -; v_gene: TRBV7-8; CDR3aa: CASSLRLTSGGTDTQYF; CDR3nt: TGTGCCAGCAGCTTAAGGTTGACTAGCGGTGGCACAGATACGCAGTATTTT
j_gene: TRBJ1-1; d_gene: -; abundance: -; v_gene: TRBV5-1; CDR3aa: CASSSTKDTEAFF; CDR3nt: TGCGCCAGCAGCTCGACAAAGGACACTGAAGCTTTCTTT
j_gene: TRBJ2-7; d_gene: TRBD1; abundance: -; v_gene: TRBV30; CDR3aa: CAWSEAGGTGEQYF; CDR3nt: TGTGCCTGGAGTGAGGCAGGGGGTACCGGCGAGCAGTACTTC
j_gene: TRBJ1-2; d_gene: -; abundance: -; v_gene: TRBV7-9; CDR3aa: CASSWGHSTGYTF; CDR3nt: TGTGCCAGCAGCTGGGGACATTCAACCGGCTACACCTTC
j_gene: TRBJ2-3; d_gene: -; abundance: -; v_gene: TRBV15; CDR3aa: CATSIDRDTQYF; CDR3nt: TGTGCCACCAGCATCGACAGGGATACGCAGTATTTT
j_gene: TRBJ1-1; d_gene: -; abundance: -; v_gene: TRBV25-1; CDR3aa: CASSEWVGGRTEAFF; CDR3nt: TGTGCCAGCAGTGAATGGGTAGGGGGAAGAACTGAAGCTTTCTTT
j_gene: TRBJ1-5; d_gene: -; abundance: -; v_gene: TRBV2; CDR3aa: CASSSWRGLNQPQHF; CDR3nt: TGTGCCAGCAGCTCCTGGAGGGGCCTCAATCAGCCCCAGCATTTT
j_gene: TRBJ1-1; d_gene: -; abundance: -; v_gene: TRBV6-5; CDR3aa: CASSYSVDWYSTEAFF; CDR3nt: TGTGCCAGCAGTTACTCCGTCGACTGGTACTCGACTGAAGCTTTCTTT
j_gene: TRBJ2-7; d_gene: TRBD2; abundance: -; v_gene: TRBV27; CDR3aa: CASSHPRRDYYEQYF; CDR3nt: TGTGCCAGCAGCCACCCCCGCCGGGACTACTACGAGCAGTACTTC
j_gene: TRBJ1-2; d_gene: -; abundance: few; v_gene: TRBV11-2; CDR3aa: CASSNNPRTNYGYTF; CDR3nt: TGTGCCAGCAGTAATAACCCTAGGACTAACTATGGCTACACCTTC
j_gene: TRBJ1-4; d_gene: TRBD1; abundance: -; v_gene: TRBV4-1; CDR3aa: CASSLGTGGGEKLFF; CDR3nt: TGCGCCAGCAGCCTAGGGACAGGGGGCGGTGAAAAACTGTTTTTT
j_gene: TRBJ2-7; d_gene: TRBD1; abundance: many; v_gene: TRBV7-9; CDR3aa: CASSLGLGGLSDEQYF; CDR3nt: TGTGCCAGCAGCTTAGGGTTAGGGGGCCTGAGCGACGAGCAGTACTTC
j_gene: TRBJ2-7; d_gene: -; abundance: -; v_gene: TRBV29-1; CDR3aa: CSVEKGGDDGEQYF; CDR3nt: TGCAGCGTTGAAAAAGGGGGGGATGATGGAGAGCAGTACTTC
j_gene: TRBJ1-6; d_gene: -; abundance: once; v_gene: TRBV28; CDR3aa: CASSFFGLEANSPLHF; CDR3nt: TGTGCCAGCAGTTTTTTCGGTTTGGAGGCTAATTCACCCCTCCACTTT
j_gene: TRBJ1-1; d_gene: -; abundance: few; v_gene: TRBV5-6; CDR3aa: CASSLGVGNLGPGEAFF; CDR3nt: TGTGCCAGCAGCTTGGGAGTAGGGAATTTGGGGCCAGGTGAAGCTTTCTTT
j_gene: TRBJ1-1; d_gene: -; abundance: few; v_gene: TRBV27; CDR3aa: CASSFAENTEAFF; CDR3nt: TGTGCCAGCAGTTTCGCGGAGAACACTGAAGCTTTCTTT
j_gene: TRBJ1-3; d_gene: -; abundance: -; v_gene: TRBV2; CDR3aa: CASSDIGNTIYF; CDR3nt: TGTGCCAGCAGTGACATTGGAAACACCATATATTTT